This TCR beta chain was retrieved from a study of OX40 agonist ivuxolimab in advanced cancers. The study, taken as a whole, reports: There were also nonresponders showing low normalized T-cell clonal expansion. Both CD4+ and CD8+ T cell populations in blood had undergone clonal expansion by week 6 at 0.1 to 3.0 mg/kg.

TCRdb keeps only in-frame clones here, not all; method: immunoSEQ multiplex PCR. The data show 65,000 to 85,000 clones, roughly 81% seen once. About this clone: Its cognate antigen is unknown.

Prior autoimmune disease or systemic immunosuppression barred patients. On cycle 4 day 1 and cycle 7 day 1, as well as at baseline, blood was sampled. Germline V gene sequence: CDR1 LNHDA, CDR2 SQIVND (reference sequence). This CDR3 has 19 amino acids. V shed 5 bases and J 4 bases; nucleotides not matched to a gene: 14. The input for sequencing was CD4+ or CD8+ T cells sorted from blood, taken in a trial of the OX40 agonist ivuxolimab. The V gene is TRBV19, the J gene TRBJ2-3; TRBD2 matches 14 bases. The receptor's source is an adult with an advanced solid tumor such as melanoma, head and neck, liver or kidney cancer. The DNA of the CDR3 is TGTGCCAGTAGTCCCCTAATGGCGGGACTAGCGGGAGCGGCAGATACGCAGTATTTT. Amino acids: CASSPLMAGLAGAADTQYF.